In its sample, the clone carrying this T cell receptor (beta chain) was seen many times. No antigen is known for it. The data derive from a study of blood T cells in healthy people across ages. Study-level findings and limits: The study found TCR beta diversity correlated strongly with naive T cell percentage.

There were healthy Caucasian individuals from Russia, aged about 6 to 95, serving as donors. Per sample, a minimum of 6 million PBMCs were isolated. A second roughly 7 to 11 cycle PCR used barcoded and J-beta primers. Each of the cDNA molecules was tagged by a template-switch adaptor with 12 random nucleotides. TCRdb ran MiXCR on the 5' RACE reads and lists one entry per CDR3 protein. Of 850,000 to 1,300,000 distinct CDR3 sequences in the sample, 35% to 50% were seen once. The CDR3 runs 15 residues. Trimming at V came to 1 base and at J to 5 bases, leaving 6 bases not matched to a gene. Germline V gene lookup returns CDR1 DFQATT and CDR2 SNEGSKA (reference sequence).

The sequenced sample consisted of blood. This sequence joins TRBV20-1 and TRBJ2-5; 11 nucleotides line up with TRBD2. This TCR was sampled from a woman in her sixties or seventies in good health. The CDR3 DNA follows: TGCAGTGCTAGAGTAGTAGCGGGAGGGCCGGAGACCCAGTACTTC. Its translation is CSARVVAGGPETQYF.